Given below is one T cell receptor beta chain in context. What it binds is not known. An end of the junction differs from the germline gene, which may be a read error. The second PCR ran about 6 to 12 cycles with a sample-barcoded 5' primer and J-beta primers. Through a template-switch adaptor with 12 random nucleotides, each cDNA molecule received a tag. One entry per CDR3 protein, called by TCRdb with MiXCR from the 5' RACE reads. The data hold over 1,500,000 distinct CDR3 sequences, with roughly two fifths observed a single time. The data stem from a study of blood T cells in healthy people across ages. Study at large: Every two T cells gave about one barcoded beta molecule via template switching. Study results and limitations: Aged donors had fewer naive CD4+ cells and lower diversity than long-lived donors.

Sequencing input: blood. This receptor was obtained from a human donor in good health.

The chain's CDR3 is CATSRQGRNEQYF. The CDR3 DNA reads as TGCGCCACCAGTCGGCAGGGGCGGAACGAGCAGTACTTC. This chain uses TRBV24-1 with TRBJ2-7; possible D gene TRBD1, 6 bases. The CDR3 extends over 13 amino acids. Germline V gene sequence: CDR1 KGHDR, CDR2 SFDVKD.